This T cell receptor beta chain was identified in a study of blood T cell repertoires in COVID-19. Study-level information: COVID-19 samples, acute and convalescent, were from the United States, Italy and Spain. PBMCs, B-cell-depleted T cells, or T cells were the source of the cDNA or gDNA that made up the material.

Source study methods: Reference gene primer amplification gave estimated nucleated cell counts. TCRdb's copy holds only in-frame clones and misses some; the assay was immunoSEQ multiplex PCR. V and J calls and clone size are given by that table; D and trimming were obtained from the DNA. The profile shows around 180,000 clones, roughly 77% of them singletons. Participant ages covered about 18 to 100 years across 24 US areas. Germline-derived CDR1 and CDR2 are SGHRS and YFSETQ. Trimming stripped 3 bases from V and 4 bases from J, with 16 bases between. This CDR3 spans 15 amino acids. The source is a woman between 50 and 59 years old with acute COVID-19. The specimen sequenced was PBMCs or T cells enriched from blood (not recorded which). The V gene is TRBV5-1, the J gene TRBJ2-5; tentative D call: TRBD2 (7 bases). The CDR3 sequence is CASSSLGGPGETQYF. As DNA, the CDR3 is TGCGCCAGCAGCTCTTTGGGGGGGCCAGGAGAGACCCAGTACTTC. Combining the CDR3 with reference TRBV5-1 and TRBJ2-5 gives the whole variable domain KAGVTQTPRYLIKTRGQQVTLSCSPISGHRSVSWYQQTPGQGLQFLFEYFSETQRNKGNFPGRFSGRQFSNSRSEMNVSTLELGDSALYLCASSSLGGPGETQYFGPGTRLLVL.